These T cell receptor beta chains were read from a single sample in a study of blood T cell repertoires in COVID-19. Produced via immunoSEQ multiplex PCR; TCRdb's table is partial and in-frame only. The table has 250,000 to 400,000 clones, about 90% seen once; the top ten hold approximately 2.9%. The source material was peripheral blood. These receptors were collected from a young woman with COVID-19, enrolled during active disease. CDR3s include the opening cysteine and the closing phenylalanine or tryptophan. Fields, in order: V gene, clone size, D gene, J gene, CDR3 protein, CDR3 DNA. A D gene is named only where the DNA matches it firmly. Where a row states a size, it is once, few, many or the class of an expanded clone; other rows omit it.

v_gene: TRBV5-6
abundance: .
d_gene: .
j_gene: TRBJ2-7
CDR3aa: CASSFGGAEQYF
CDR3nt: TGTGCCAGCAGCTTTGGAGGGGCCGAGCAGTACTTC

v_gene: TRBV28
abundance: .
d_gene: TRBD1
j_gene: TRBJ1-1
CDR3aa: CASSSRQGGWENTEAFF
CDR3nt: TGTGCCAGCAGTTCGAGACAGGGTGGATGGGAGAACACTGAAGCTTTCTTT

v_gene: TRBV23-1
abundance: .
d_gene: TRBD1
j_gene: TRBJ1-2
CDR3aa: CASSQPGQASRGYGYTF
CDR3nt: TGCGCCAGCAGTCAACCGGGACAGGCTTCCCGGGGATATGGCTACACCTTC

v_gene: TRBV6-5
abundance: .
d_gene: .
j_gene: TRBJ1-1
CDR3aa: CASGDAVDSREAFF
CDR3nt: TGTGCCAGCGGAGACGCGGTGGACAGTCGGGAAGCTTTCTTT

v_gene: TRBV3-1/TRBV3-2
abundance: .
d_gene: TRBD1
j_gene: TRBJ1-6
CDR3aa: CASSHGTGDSPLHF
CDR3nt: TGTGCCAGCAGCCACGGGACAGGGGATTCACCCCTCCACTTT

v_gene: TRBV3-1/TRBV3-2
abundance: .
d_gene: TRBD2
j_gene: TRBJ2-3
CDR3aa: CASSQDPWASGSADTQYF
CDR3nt: TGTGCCAGCAGCCAAGATCCATGGGCTAGCGGGAGTGCAGATACGCAGTATTTT

v_gene: TRBV5-4
abundance: .
d_gene: TRBD1
j_gene: TRBJ1-2
CDR3aa: CASSAAGQGAIGYTF
CDR3nt: TGTGCCAGCAGCGCGGCGGGACAGGGGGCGATAGGCTACACCTTC

v_gene: TRBV7-2
abundance: .
d_gene: .
j_gene: TRBJ1-1
CDR3aa: CASSLAIEGPAFF
CDR3nt: TGTGCCAGCAGCTTAGCGATCGAGGGTCCGGCTTTCTTT

v_gene: TRBV28
abundance: .
d_gene: TRBD2
j_gene: TRBJ2-5
CDR3aa: CASSFFRLAGLQETQYF
CDR3nt: TGTGCCAGCAGTTTCTTTAGACTAGCGGGCCTCCAAGAGACCCAGTACTTC

v_gene: TRBV11-1
abundance: .
d_gene: TRBD1
j_gene: TRBJ1-2
CDR3aa: CASSTPTGAGGYTF
CDR3nt: TGTGCCAGCAGCACACCGACAGGGGCAGGTGGCTACACCTTC

v_gene: TRBV15
abundance: once
d_gene: TRBD1
j_gene: TRBJ1-4
CDR3aa: CATSRDTGAGDEKLFF
CDR3nt: TGTGCCACCAGCAGAGATACAGGGGCCGGAGATGAAAAACTGTTTTTT

v_gene: TRBV24-1
abundance: .
d_gene: .
j_gene: TRBJ2-5
CDR3aa: CATSGGSGETQYF
CDR3nt: TGTGCCACCAGTGGCGGGTCTGGAGAGACCCAGTACTTC

v_gene: TRBV27
abundance: once
d_gene: TRBD1
j_gene: TRBJ1-2
CDR3aa: CASSTYRGPEYGYTF
CDR3nt: TGTGCCAGCAGTACCTACAGGGGGCCAGAGTATGGCTACACCTTC

v_gene: TRBV10-3
abundance: .
d_gene: TRBD2
j_gene: TRBJ2-3
CDR3aa: CAISEPRLASSTDTQYF
CDR3nt: TGTGCCATCAGTGAGCCTAGACTAGCGTCGAGCACAGATACGCAGTATTTT

v_gene: TRBV7-9
abundance: .
d_gene: .
j_gene: TRBJ1-1
CDR3aa: CASSFPAFF
CDR3nt: TGTGCCAGCAGCTTTCCGGCTTTCTTT

v_gene: TRBV28
abundance: .
d_gene: .
j_gene: TRBJ2-7
CDR3aa: CASSKPADRILYF
CDR3nt: TGTGCCAGCAGCAAACCCGCGGACAGAATTTTGTACTTC

v_gene: TRBV19
abundance: .
d_gene: TRBD1
j_gene: TRBJ1-5
CDR3aa: CASSIGQGGNQPQHF
CDR3nt: TGTGCCAGTAGTATTGGACAGGGAGGCAATCAGCCCCAGCATTTT

v_gene: TRBV6-6
abundance: .
d_gene: TRBD1
j_gene: TRBJ1-1
CDR3aa: CASSYSGQVNTEAFF
CDR3nt: TGTGCCAGCAGTTACTCGGGACAGGTGAACACTGAAGCTTTCTTT

v_gene: TRBV7-7
abundance: once
d_gene: TRBD2
j_gene: TRBJ2-3
CDR3aa: CASSPREAGGRTDTQYF
CDR3nt: TGTGCCAGCAGCCCCCGGGAAGCGGGAGGGCGCACAGATACGCAGTATTTT

v_gene: TRBV19
abundance: .
d_gene: TRBD1
j_gene: TRBJ1-2
CDR3aa: CASSPPGGEGGIKGYTF
CDR3nt: TGTGCCAGTAGTCCTCCCGGCGGTGAAGGGGGCATTAAGGGCTACACCTTC

v_gene: TRBV9
abundance: .
d_gene: TRBD1
j_gene: TRBJ1-1
CDR3aa: CASSPQGANTEAFF
CDR3nt: TGTGCCAGCAGCCCGCAGGGGGCGAACACTGAAGCTTTCTTT

v_gene: TRBV3-1/TRBV3-2
abundance: .
d_gene: TRBD1
j_gene: TRBJ1-3
CDR3aa: CASHAGDRKTSIYF
CDR3nt: TGTGCCAGCCACGCCGGGGACAGGAAGACGTCCATATATTTT

v_gene: TRBV7-2
abundance: .
d_gene: .
j_gene: TRBJ2-7
CDR3aa: CASSLMRDYEQYF
CDR3nt: TGTGCCAGCAGCTTAATGCGGGACTACGAGCAGTACTTC

v_gene: TRBV10-3
abundance: few
d_gene: .
j_gene: TRBJ1-1
CDR3aa: CATNQGRNTEAFF
CDR3nt: TGTGCCACGAATCAGGGGCGAAACACTGAAGCTTTCTTT